This paragraph reports one T cell receptor beta chain. Germline lookup yields CDR1 MDHEN and CDR2 SYDVKM. The V end lost 4 bases, the J end lost 7 bases, and 11 bases lay between the germline ends. This CDR3 spans 12 amino acids. The data belong to a study of control samples from healthy donors and cancer patients. The table came from immunoSEQ multiplex PCR; TCRdb's copy has only in-frame clones and leaves some out. The sample yields some 150,000 clones, around 91% seen once. The sequence was collected from a woman aged 25-40 years in good health. Sequenced input: blood. The genes are TRBV28 and TRBJ2-7; D could derive from TRBD1 or TRBD2 (5 bases each). CDR3 loop: CASSSEGWEQYF. CDR3 DNA: TGTGCCAGCAGTTCTGAGGGGTGGGAGCAGTACTTC.